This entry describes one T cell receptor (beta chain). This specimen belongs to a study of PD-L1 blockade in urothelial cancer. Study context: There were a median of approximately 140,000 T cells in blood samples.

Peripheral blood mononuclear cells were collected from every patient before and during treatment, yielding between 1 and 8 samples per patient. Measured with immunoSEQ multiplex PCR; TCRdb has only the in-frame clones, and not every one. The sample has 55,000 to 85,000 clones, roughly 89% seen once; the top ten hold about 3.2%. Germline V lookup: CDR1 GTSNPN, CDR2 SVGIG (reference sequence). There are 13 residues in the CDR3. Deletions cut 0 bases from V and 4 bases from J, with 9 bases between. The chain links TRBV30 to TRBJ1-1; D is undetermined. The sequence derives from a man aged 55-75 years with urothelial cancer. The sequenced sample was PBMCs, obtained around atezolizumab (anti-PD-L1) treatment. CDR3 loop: CAWSVERGTEAFF. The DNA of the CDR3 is TGTGCCTGGAGTGTAGAACGGGGCACTGAAGCTTTCTTT.